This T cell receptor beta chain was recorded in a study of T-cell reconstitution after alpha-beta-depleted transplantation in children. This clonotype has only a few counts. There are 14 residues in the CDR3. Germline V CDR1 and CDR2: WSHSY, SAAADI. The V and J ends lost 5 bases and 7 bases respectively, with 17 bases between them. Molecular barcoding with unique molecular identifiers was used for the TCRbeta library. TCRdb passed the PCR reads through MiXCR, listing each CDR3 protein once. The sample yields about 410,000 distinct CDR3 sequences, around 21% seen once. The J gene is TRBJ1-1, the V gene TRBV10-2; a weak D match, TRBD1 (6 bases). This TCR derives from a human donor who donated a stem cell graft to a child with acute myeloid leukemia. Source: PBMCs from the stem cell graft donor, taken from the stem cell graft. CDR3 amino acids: CASSFGVGAYEAFF. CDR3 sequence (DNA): TGCGCCAGCAGTTTCGGTGTGGGGGCCTATGAAGCTTTCTTT.